These 24 T cell receptor beta chains were sequenced from one sample in a study of T cells in Graves' hyperthyroidism and ophthalmopathy. The TCR beta CDR3 regions underwent amplification using RNA transcripts as the source. The TCR CDR3 first-round RT-PCR relied on the HTBI primer set. TCRdb re-analysed the multiplex PCR reads in MiXCR, keeping a single row per CDR3 protein. The repertoire holds 150,000 or so distinct CDR3 sequences, with about 9% as singletons. Sequenced input: blood. The source of these receptors is a young woman with Graves' hyperthyroidism that later progressed to Graves' ophthalmopathy.

The V call is TRBV13, the J call TRBJ1-1; the D gene is possibly TRBD1 (6 bases). Trimming cost V 3 bases and J 0 bases, with 14 bases left between them. CDR1 and CDR2 (germline): PRHDT, FYEKMQ (reference sequence). This CDR3 contains 16 residues. Here the CDR3 DNA reads TGTGCCAGCAGCTTTAGGGCAGGGGCTCTGAACACTGAAGCTTTCTTT. This sequence encodes CASSFRAGALNTEAFF.

This clonotype was seen a handful of times. This may come from a read error, since a much larger clone is one base off. The V gene is TRBV6-2 or TRBV6-3, the J gene TRBJ1-6; no firm D call. Germline CDR1 and CDR2: MNHEY and SVGEGT. The CDR3 sequence is 14 residues long. The V end lost 5 bases, the J end lost 5 bases, and 10 bases lay between the germline ends. CDR3 region: CASSAPSHNSPLHF. The CDR3 DNA follows: TGTGCCAGCAGTGCGCCCAGTCATAATTCACCCCTCCACTTT.

This clonotype was observed at least ten times. The genes are TRBV30 and TRBJ2-7, with 8 bases aligning to TRBD2. The trim removed 2 bases at V and 4 bases at J, leaving 7 bases unmatched. The CDR3 sequence is 14 residues long. Germline CDR1 is GTSNPN and CDR2 is SVGIG (reference sequence). The CDR3 sequence is CAWSLAGGSYEQYF. CDR3 coding DNA: TGTGCCTGGAGTCTGGCGGGAGGATCTTACGAGCAGTACTTC.

This clonotype was recorded at least ten times. The chain couples TRBV27 to TRBJ1-6; TRBD1 aligns across 8 bases. CDR1 and CDR2 (germline): MNHEY, SMNVEV (reference sequence). This CDR3 spans 14 amino acids. V lost 5 bases and J lost 7; bases outside the gene matches: 4. CDR3 residues: CASSPGGKNSPLHF. In DNA form, the CDR3 reads TGTGCCAGCAGTCCAGGGGGCAAGAATTCACCCCTCCACTTT.

V gene TRBV12-3 or TRBV12-4 combines with J gene TRBJ2-6; D is perhaps TRBD2 (7 bases). The CDR3 spans 22 residues. The V gene lost 4 bases and the J gene lost 0 bases, with 28 bases spanning the gap. CDR3 DNA sequence: TGTGCCAGCAGTTCCAGAGGGGGGAGGGTGAGGGGGGGGCCCTCTGGGGCCAACGTCCTGACTTTC. Translating it yields CASSSRGGRVRGGPSGANVLTF.

Remarks on this clonotype: A read error may explain this, as a much larger clone is one base away. The chain joins TRBV27 to TRBJ2-3; D is perhaps TRBD1 (5 bases). The CDR3 loop spans 14 amino acids. The germline V gene encodes CDR1 MNHEY and CDR2 SMNVEV (reference sequence). Trimming shortened V by 5 bases and J by 4 bases, and 13 bases separated the two germline ends. The CDR3 DNA is TGTGCCAGCAGTAGGCAATCGACAGCAGATACGCAGTATTTT. It codes for CASSRQSTADTQYF.

This clonotype has ten or more counts. The chain is built from TRBV9 and TRBJ2-1; 7 bases fit TRBD2. Looked up from germline, CDR1 is SGDLS and CDR2 is YYNGEE. J gave up 6 bases and V 2 bases, and 8 bases lay outside the gene matches. The CDR3 is 15 residues long. In nucleotides, the CDR3 is TGTGCCAGCAGCGTCGGACTAGGCGTGGGCAATGAGCAGTTCTTC. Its protein is CASSVGLGVGNEQFF.

Many counts were recorded for this clonotype. V is TRBV20-1 and J is TRBJ2-5; 14 nucleotides agree with TRBD2. Germline loops: CDR1 DFQATT, CDR2 SNEGSKA (reference sequence). V dropped 3 bases and J dropped 7; count of bases not matched to a gene: 13. The CDR3 is 17 amino acids. CDR3 amino acids: CSASVGTSGRDSGTQYF. The CDR3 region has the DNA TGCAGTGCTAGTGTCGGGACTAGCGGGAGAGATTCTGGGACCCAGTACTTC.

This clonotype was observed many times. This rearrangement joins TRBV6-1 to TRBJ2-7; 12 bases fit TRBD2. Germline CDR1 is MNHNS and CDR2 is SASEGT. The V segment lost 5 bases and the J segment 3 bases; nucleotides outside the gene matches: 11. The CDR3 is made up of 17 amino acids. The CDR3 DNA sequence: TGTGCCAGCAGTTATCGCACGACTAGCGGGAGAATCTACGAGCAGTACTTC. It specifies CASSYRTTSGRIYEQYF.

At least ten counts were recorded for this clonotype. A junction boundary mismatches the germline segment, possibly from a read error. The V gene is TRBV11-2, the J gene TRBJ2-1, with D possibly being TRBD1 (5 bases). This CDR3 spans 15 amino acids. Germline V CDR1 and CDR2: SGHAT, FQNNGV. Here the CDR3 reads CASSLLGASDNEQFF. The CDR3 bases are TGTGCCAGCAGCTTATTAGGGGCCTCCGACAATGAGCAGTTCTTC.

This clonotype was observed at least ten times. The gene calls are TRBV7-9 and TRBJ2-7, with 9 nucleotides matching TRBD2. The CDR3 has 16 residues. After removal of 3 bases from V and 3 bases from J, the junction contained 9 bases not matched to a gene. Germline V lookup: CDR1 SEHNR, CDR2 FQNEAQ (reference sequence). For the CDR3, the DNA is TGTGCCAGCAGCTTCGCGGGGGGGCTGGGGTACTACGAGCAGTACTTC. Protein sequence: CASSFAGGLGYYEQYF. The complete variable domain, with remaining parts taken from reference TRBV7-9 and TRBJ2-7, reads DTGVSQNPRHKITKRGQNVTFRCDPISEHNRLYWYRQTLGQGPEFLTYFQNEAQLEKSRLLSDRFSAERPKGSFSTLEIQRTEQGDSAMYLCASSFAGGLGYYEQYFGPGTRLTVT.

Ten or more counts support this clonotype. The chain is built from TRBV6-8 and TRBJ2-1, with D possibly being TRBD2 (6 bases). Germline V gene sequence: CDR1 MNHGY, CDR2 SAAAGT. The V gene lost 2 bases and the J gene lost 9 bases, with 17 bases spanning the gap. This CDR3 contains 15 residues. DNA of the CDR3: TGTGCCAGCAGTTACGCGGGGACGAGGGCGGGTGAGCAGTTCTTC. Translated: CASSYAGTRAGEQFF.

The CDR3 DNA sequence: TGCGCCAGCAGCTCGGGACTAGCGGGAGTCGGGGCAGAGACCCAGTACTTC. Its translation: CASSSGLAGVGAETQYF. This sequence joins TRBV5-1 and TRBJ2-5, with 14 bases matching TRBD2. This CDR3 spans 17 amino acids. V was clipped by 3 bases and J by 4 bases; unmatched bases: 8. CDR1 and CDR2 (germline): SGHRS, YFSETQ.

A few counts support this clonotype. V and J are TRBV4-1 and TRBJ2-5; TRBD1 matches at 9 bases. The germline V gene encodes CDR1 MGHRA and CDR2 YSYEKL. The CDR3 is 16 amino acids. V shed 1 base and J 5 bases; nucleotides not matched to a gene: 8. The CDR3 spells CASSQGRTGEGETQYF. CDR3 bases: TGCGCCAGCAGCCAAGGGAGGACAGGGGAAGGGGAGACCCAGTACTTC.

This clonotype was counted ten times or more. The V gene is TRBV6-1, the J gene TRBJ1-1, with 7 bases identical to TRBD1. Trimming took 3 bases from V and 8 from J; bases not matched to a gene: 6. CDR1 is MNHNS and CDR2 is SASEGT in the germline V gene. CDR3 length: 13 residues. This CDR3 reads CASSDDYRGEAFF. DNA for the CDR3: TGTGCCAGCAGTGACGACTACAGGGGCGAAGCTTTCTTT.

This clonotype showed up many times. This chain links TRBV19 with TRBJ2-5; possible D gene TRBD2, 5 bases. The germline gives CDR1 LNHDA, CDR2 SQIVND (reference sequence). The CDR3 runs to 15 residues. Trimming shortened V by 4 bases and J by 0 bases, and 12 bases separated the two germline ends. The CDR3 DNA is TGTGCCAGTAGTAGTGGACCGGGAAACCAAGAGACCCAGTACTTC. Its protein is CASSSGPGNQETQYF. Full variable domain (rest looked up from reference TRBV19 and TRBJ2-5): DGGITQSPKYLFRKEGQNVTLSCEQNLNHDAMYWYRQDPGQGLRLIYYSQIVNDFQKGDIAEGYSVSREKKESFPLTVTSAQKNPTAFYLCASSSGPGNQETQYFGPGTRLLVL.

J is TRBJ2-6 and V is TRBV19, with D maybe TRBD1 (6 bases). Trimming took 5 bases from V and 0 from J, leaving 17 bases between them. The CDR3 has 18 amino acids. The germline V gene has CDR1 LNHDA and CDR2 SQIVND (reference sequence). CDR3 sequence: CASSFSGTSYSGANVLTF. The CDR3 DNA reads TGTGCCAGTAGTTTTTCCGGGACATCCTACTCTGGGGCCAACGTCCTGACTTTC.

This clonotype was picked up many times. V usage is TRBV13 and J usage is TRBJ2-3, with a possible D match to TRBD2 (5 bases). Germline V gene sequence: CDR1 PRHDT, CDR2 FYEKMQ (reference sequence). This CDR3 comprises 14 residues. V gave up 4 bases and J gave up 13 bases, with 21 bases separating them. CDR3 protein: CASSSPPFRDGKYF. The CDR3 DNA is TGTGCCAGCAGCTCCCCCCCCTTCCGCGACGGGAAGTATTTT.

This clonotype was detected many times. The CDR3 sequence is CASRRSDGSPLHF. CDR3 DNA: TGTGCCAGCAGAAGGAGTGACGGTTCACCCCTCCACTTT. The chain is built from TRBV6-1 and TRBJ1-6; D is undetermined. The CDR3 contains 13 residues. Germline V lookup: CDR1 MNHNS, CDR2 SASEGT. V lost 6 bases and J lost 9, with 12 bases in between.

In its sample, this clonotype was seen many times. The chain is built from TRBV20-1 and TRBJ2-7, with D perhaps matching TRBD1 (6 bases). The germline gives CDR1 DFQATT, CDR2 SNEGSKA (reference sequence). The CDR3 consists of 13 residues. With 1 base removed from V and 5 bases from J, the gap between germline ends came to 12 bases. The CDR3 region has the DNA TGCAGTGCTAGAGGGACAGACCGCCACGAGCAGTACTTC. This sequence encodes CSARGTDRHEQYF.

This chain links TRBV5-4 with TRBJ2-3, with D tentatively TRBD1 (6 bases). CDR1 and CDR2 (germline): SGHNT, YYREEE (reference sequence). The CDR3 is 18 residues long. Between the trimmed V and J ends, which lost 4 bases and 0 bases, there was a span of 21 bases. The CDR3 loop is CASSKPQSPGHSTDTQYF. The CDR3 nucleotides read TGTGCCAGCAGCAAACCTCAAAGTCCGGGACACAGCACAGATACGCAGTATTTT.

This clonotype was found many times. The genes are TRBV19 and TRBJ1-5; maybe TRBD1 (6 bases). CDR1 and CDR2 from the germline V gene are LNHDA and SQIVND (reference sequence). There are 15 residues in the CDR3. Trimming pared 6 bases from V and 0 bases from J, leaving 12 bases between. CDR3 residues: CASSSGTLSNQPQHF. As DNA, the CDR3 is TGTGCCAGTAGCTCTGGGACACTTAGCAATCAGCCCCAGCATTTT.

This clonotype was counted at least ten times. The rearrangement links TRBV30 to TRBJ1-6; no clear D gene. CDR3 length: 14 amino acids. Deletions cut 1 base from V and 5 bases from J, with 9 bases between. The germline V gene has CDR1 GTSNPN and CDR2 SVGIG (reference sequence). CDR3 sequence (DNA): TGTGCCTGGAGTGGCCCCGGGGATAATTCACCCCTCCACTTT. Protein: CAWSGPGDNSPLHF.

The table lists this clonotype with many counts. V usage is TRBV7-9 and J usage is TRBJ2-1; the D is unclear. The V end was cut by 4 bases, the J end by 0 bases, with 7 bases between. The CDR3 is made up of 14 amino acids. Germline CDR1 reads SEHNR; CDR2 reads FQNEAQ (reference sequence). CDR3 sequence: CASSSPSSYNEQFF. In nucleotides, the CDR3 is TGTGCCAGCAGCTCTCCCAGCTCCTACAATGAGCAGTTCTTC.